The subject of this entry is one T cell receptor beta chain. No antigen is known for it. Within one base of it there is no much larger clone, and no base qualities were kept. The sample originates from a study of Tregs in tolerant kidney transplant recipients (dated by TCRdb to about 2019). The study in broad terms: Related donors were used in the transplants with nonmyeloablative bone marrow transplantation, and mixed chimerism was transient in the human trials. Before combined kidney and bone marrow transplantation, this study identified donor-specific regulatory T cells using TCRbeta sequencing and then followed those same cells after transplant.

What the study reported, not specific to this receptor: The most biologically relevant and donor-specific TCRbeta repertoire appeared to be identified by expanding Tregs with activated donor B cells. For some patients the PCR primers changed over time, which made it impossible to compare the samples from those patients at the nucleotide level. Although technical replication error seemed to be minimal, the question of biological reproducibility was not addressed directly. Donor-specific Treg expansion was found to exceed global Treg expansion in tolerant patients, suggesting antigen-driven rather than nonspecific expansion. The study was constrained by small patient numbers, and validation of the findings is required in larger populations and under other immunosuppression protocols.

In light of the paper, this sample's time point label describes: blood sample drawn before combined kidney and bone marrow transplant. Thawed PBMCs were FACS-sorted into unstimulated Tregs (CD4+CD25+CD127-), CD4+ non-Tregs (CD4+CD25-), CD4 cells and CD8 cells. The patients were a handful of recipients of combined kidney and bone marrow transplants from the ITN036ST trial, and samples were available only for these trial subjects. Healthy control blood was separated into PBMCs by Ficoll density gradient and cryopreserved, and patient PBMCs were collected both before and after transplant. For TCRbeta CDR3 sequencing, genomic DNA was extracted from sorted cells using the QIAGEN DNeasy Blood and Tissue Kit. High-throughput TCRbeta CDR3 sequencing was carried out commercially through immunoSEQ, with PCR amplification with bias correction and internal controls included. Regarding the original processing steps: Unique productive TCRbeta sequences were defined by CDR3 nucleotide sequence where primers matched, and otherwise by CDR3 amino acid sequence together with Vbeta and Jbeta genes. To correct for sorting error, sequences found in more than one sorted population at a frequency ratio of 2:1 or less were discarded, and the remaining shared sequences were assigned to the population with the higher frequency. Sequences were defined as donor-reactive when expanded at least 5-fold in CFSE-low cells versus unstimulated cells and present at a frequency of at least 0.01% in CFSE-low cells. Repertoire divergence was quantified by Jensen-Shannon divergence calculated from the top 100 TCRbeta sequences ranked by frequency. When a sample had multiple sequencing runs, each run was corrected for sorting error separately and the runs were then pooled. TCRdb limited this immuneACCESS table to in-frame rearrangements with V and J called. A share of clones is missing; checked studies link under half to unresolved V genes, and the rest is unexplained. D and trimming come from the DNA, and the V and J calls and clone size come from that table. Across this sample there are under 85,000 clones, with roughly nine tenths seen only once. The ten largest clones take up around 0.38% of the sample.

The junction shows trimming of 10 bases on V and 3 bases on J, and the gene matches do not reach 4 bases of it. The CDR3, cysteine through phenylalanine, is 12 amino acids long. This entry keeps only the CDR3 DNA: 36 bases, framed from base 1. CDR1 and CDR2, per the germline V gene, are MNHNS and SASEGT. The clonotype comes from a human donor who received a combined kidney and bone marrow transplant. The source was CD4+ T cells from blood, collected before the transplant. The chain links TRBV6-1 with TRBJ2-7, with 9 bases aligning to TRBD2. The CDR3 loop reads CATTSGFYEQYF. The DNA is TGTGCCACGACTAGCGGATTCTACGAGCAGTACTTC.